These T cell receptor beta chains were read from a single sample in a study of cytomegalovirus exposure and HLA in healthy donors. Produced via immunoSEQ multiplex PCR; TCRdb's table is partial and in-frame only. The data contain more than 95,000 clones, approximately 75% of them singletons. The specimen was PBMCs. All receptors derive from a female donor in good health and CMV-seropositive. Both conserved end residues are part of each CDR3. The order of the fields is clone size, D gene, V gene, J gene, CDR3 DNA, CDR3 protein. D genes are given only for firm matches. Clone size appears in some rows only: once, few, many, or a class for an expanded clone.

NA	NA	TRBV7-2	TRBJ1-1	TGTGCCAGCAGCCGACAGGCAGGCTTGGGGACTTTCTTT	CASSRQAGLGTFF
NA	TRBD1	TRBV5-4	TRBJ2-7	TGTGCCAGCAGCTTGGGACAGACAGGGGGATACTACGAGCAGTACTTC	CASSLGQTGGYYEQYF
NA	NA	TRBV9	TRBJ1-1	TGTGCCAGCAGCGGATTAGGACAGATTGGCACTGAAGCTTTCTTT	CASSGLGQIGTEAFF
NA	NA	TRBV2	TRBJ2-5	TGTGCCAGCAGTGACAGCGGTTGGGAGACCCAGTACTTC	CASSDSGWETQYF
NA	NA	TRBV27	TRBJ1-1	TGTGCCAGCTTCCTGGGGCTTACTGAAGCTTTCTTT	CASFLGLTEAFF
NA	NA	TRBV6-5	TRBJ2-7	TGTGCCAGCAGTTACGGGGGCCGCAGCGAGCAGTACTTC	CASSYGGRSEQYF
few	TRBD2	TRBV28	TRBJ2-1	TGTGCCAGCAGCCCCATAGTGCGGGAGGGCGAGCAGTTCTTC	CASSPIVREGEQFF
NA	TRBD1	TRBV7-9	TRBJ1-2	TGTGCCAGCAGCCCGAAGGACAGGGGGTACTATGGCTACACCTTC	CASSPKDRGYYGYTF
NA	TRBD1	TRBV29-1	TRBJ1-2	TGCAGCGTTGAAGATTTGGACAGGTACTATGGCTACACCTTC	CSVEDLDRYYGYTF
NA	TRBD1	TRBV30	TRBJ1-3	TGTGCCTGGAGCGGAACAGGGGGTACTGGAAACACCATATATTTT	CAWSGTGGTGNTIYF
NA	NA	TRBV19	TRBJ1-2	TGTGCCAGTAGTATTAGCAACTCTAACTATGGCTACACCTTC	CASSISNSNYGYTF
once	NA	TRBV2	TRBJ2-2	TGTGCCAGCAGTGAATTAGGGGGGGACACCGGGGAGCTGTTTTTT	CASSELGGDTGELFF
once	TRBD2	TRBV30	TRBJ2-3	TGTGCCTGGAATCTACGGACTAGCGGCACAGATACGCAGTATTTT	CAWNLRTSGTDTQYF
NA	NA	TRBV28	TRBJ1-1	TGTGCCAGCACGGGCCGGACCGGGATAGGGGAAGCTTTCTTT	CASTGRTGIGEAFF
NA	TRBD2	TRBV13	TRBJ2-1	TGTGCCAGCAGCTCCCCGACTAGCGGGACCTACAATGAGCAGTTCTTC	CASSSPTSGTYNEQFF
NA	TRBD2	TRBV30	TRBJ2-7	TGTGCCTGGGGGCCTTACGGCGGGAGGGCCGAGCAGTACTTC	CAWGPYGGRAEQYF
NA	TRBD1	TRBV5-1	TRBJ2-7	TGCGCCAGCAGCTTAGGACAGGGGGCGCTGGAGCAGTACTTC	CASSLGQGALEQYF
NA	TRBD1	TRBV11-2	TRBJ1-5	TGTGCCAGCAGAGCCGAAGGGACAGGTACCGGCCAGCCCCAGCATTTT	CASRAEGTGTGQPQHF
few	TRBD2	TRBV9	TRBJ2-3	TGTGCCAGCAGCGTAGCGGGTAGCGGGGGGGCGGATACGCAGTATTTT	CASSVAGSGGADTQYF
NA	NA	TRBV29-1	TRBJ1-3	TGCAGCGTTGCAGGGCCCGGAAACACCATATATTTT	CSVAGPGNTIYF
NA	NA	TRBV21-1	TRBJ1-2	TGTGCCAGCAGCAAAGGACAGGGAGACTATGGCTACACCTTC	CASSKGQGDYGYTF
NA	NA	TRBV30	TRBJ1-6	TGTGCCTGGAGTGTACTCTTAAGGGGATATAATTCACCCCTCCACTTT	CAWSVLLRGYNSPLHF
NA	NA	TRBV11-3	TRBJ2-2	TGTGCCAGCAGCTTAGATAGCGGATCCACCGGGGAGCTGTTTTTT	CASSLDSGSTGELFF
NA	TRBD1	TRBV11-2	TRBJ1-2	TGTGCCGCGGGAACTGGGACAGGGGCCACGAACTATGGCTACACCTTC	CAAGTGTGATNYGYTF
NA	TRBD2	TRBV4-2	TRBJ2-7	TGTGCCAGCAGCCAAAGCAGGCCGGGTGAGCGGGGGGGGTACGAGCAGTACTTC	CASSQSRPGERGGYEQYF
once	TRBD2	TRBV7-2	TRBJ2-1	TGTGCCAGCAGCTTAGAAGGACTAGCGGTAATCAATGAGCAGTTCTTC	CASSLEGLAVINEQFF